This T cell receptor beta chain emerged from a study of response to subunit inactivated influenza vaccine. TCRdb passed the RT-PCR reads through MiXCR, listing each CDR3 protein once. The table shows hundreds of thousands of distinct CDR3 sequences, with about 15% occurring only once. Points from the study as a whole: Authors proposed each seasonal influenza vaccination draws in few new T cells.

The CDR3 contains 17 residues. Germline V CDR1 and CDR2: KGHSH, LQKENI. J gave up 0 bases and V 1 base, and 6 bases lay outside the gene matches. For this clonotype: Its antigen is unidentified.

The sample was PBMCs from blood, taken 11 to 12 days after vaccination. This rearrangement joins TRBV18 to TRBJ2-1; 7 bases agree with TRBD2. This TCR came from a man aged 45-65 years who received an inactivated influenza vaccine. CDR3 DNA: TGTGCCAGCTCACCACTTGGTCCGGGGGGCTCCTACAATGAGCAGTTCTTC. Protein sequence: CASSPLGPGGSYNEQFF.